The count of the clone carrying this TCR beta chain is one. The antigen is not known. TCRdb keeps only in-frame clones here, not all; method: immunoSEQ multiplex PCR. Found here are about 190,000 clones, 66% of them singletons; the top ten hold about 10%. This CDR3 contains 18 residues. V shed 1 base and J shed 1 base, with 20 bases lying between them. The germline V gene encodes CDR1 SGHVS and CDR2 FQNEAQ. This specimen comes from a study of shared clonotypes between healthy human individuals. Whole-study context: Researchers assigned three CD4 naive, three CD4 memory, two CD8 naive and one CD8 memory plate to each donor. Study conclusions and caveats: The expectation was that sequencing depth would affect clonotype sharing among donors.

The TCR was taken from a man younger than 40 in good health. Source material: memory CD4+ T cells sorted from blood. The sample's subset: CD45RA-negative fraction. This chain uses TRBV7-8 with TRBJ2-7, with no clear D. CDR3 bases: TGTGCCAGCAGCTTAGGGACCCACTTGACATGGGGTTCCTACGAGCAGTACTTC. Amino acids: CASSLGTHLTWGSYEQYF.